These 14 T cell receptor beta chains share one sample of origin, sequenced in a study of persistence of HIV-infected CD4 T cells. Nonspecific anti-CD3/anti-CD28 bead stimulation represents the broad CD4+ T cell repertoire. CD4+ T cells upregulating both CD40 ligand and CD69 were sorted as responding cells. Their antigen targets remain unknown. The libraries were made with immunoSEQ version 4 in survey mode. Using immunoSEQ multiplex PCR, the repertoire was profiled, and TCRdb retains in-frame clones only, with some absent. The sample has 37,000 or so clones; roughly 87% are singletons. Sequenced material: CD4+ T cells sorted from PBMCs after roughly 18-hour stimulation, taken from a patient who received antiretroviral therapy. All receptors come from an adult man with HIV who was CMV-seropositive.

The chain joins TRBV30 to TRBJ1-2; no clear D. The germline gives CDR1 GTSNPN, CDR2 SVGIG (reference sequence). Trimming removed 4 bases at V and 2 bases at J, with 5 bases between. This CDR3 has 11 residues. CDR3: CAWNGNYGYTF. CDR3 nucleotides: TGTGCCTGGAACGGAAACTATGGCTACACCTTC.

The chain employs TRBV30 and TRBJ1-2, with no clear D. This CDR3 region has 11 residues. V was cut by 4 bases and J by 7 bases, with 10 bases left in between. Germline V gene lookup returns CDR1 GTSNPN and CDR2 SVGIG (reference sequence). CDR3 sequence reads: CAWTTRGGYTF. In DNA, the CDR3 is TGTGCCTGGACTACCAGAGGTGGCTACACCTTC.

The V call is TRBV7-8, the J call TRBJ1-5, with D perhaps TRBD1 (5 bases). V was cut by 1 base and J by 2 bases, with 12 bases left in between. Germline lookup yields CDR1 SGHVS and CDR2 FQNEAQ. CDR3 length equals 16 residues. The DNA of the CDR3 is TGTGCCAGCAGCTTAGTCCCTCAGGGAGGCAATCAGCCCCAGCATTTT. Residues: CASSLVPQGGNQPQHF.

The chain recombines TRBV9 with TRBJ1-3, with unresolved D. The CDR3 runs 16 residues. V was trimmed by 0 bases and J by 0 bases, leaving 10 bases between them. The germline V gene encodes CDR1 SGDLS and CDR2 YYNGEE. The CDR3 spells CASSVATGSSGNTIYF. CDR3 nucleotides: TGTGCCAGCAGCGTAGCTACGGGGAGCTCTGGAAACACCATATATTTT.

The chain links TRBV11-1 to TRBJ1-1, with D perhaps TRBD1 (5 bases). The CDR3 spans 15 residues. V was shortened by 3 bases and J by 4 bases, with 15 bases between the two germline ends. Germline V gene lookup returns CDR1 SGHAT and CDR2 FQDESV (reference sequence). CDR3 residues: CASSLAGRRGTEAFF. The CDR3 DNA follows: TGTGCCAGCAGCTTGGCAGGGCGGCGGGGCACTGAAGCTTTCTTT.

CDR3 sequence: CASSLGQLQNTEAFF. The CDR3 nucleotides read TGCGCCAGCAGCTTGGGACAGCTACAGAACACTGAAGCTTTCTTT. The chain is built from TRBV5-1 and TRBJ1-1, with D possibly being TRBD1 (5 bases). Germline CDR1 and CDR2: SGHRS and YFSETQ. The CDR3 is 15 residues long. Trimming removed 0 bases at V and 1 base at J, with 10 bases between.

This sequence joins TRBV7-8 and TRBJ2-5, with TRBD2 matching over 7 bases. Losses at the gene ends were 1 base for V and 5 bases for J; bases not matched to a gene: 10. The CDR3 extends over 16 amino acids. Germline loops: CDR1 SGHVS, CDR2 FQNEAQ. The CDR3 DNA reads as TGTGCCAGCAGCTTAGTGCCCGGACTAGAAGGGGAGACCCAGTACTTC. Translating gives CASSLVPGLEGETQYF.

This clone was counted a single time. This chain connects TRBV30 to TRBJ2-7; the D is unclear. The CDR3 sequence is 11 residues long. CDR1 is GTSNPN and CDR2 is SVGIG in the germline V gene (reference sequence). The germline V and J ends were trimmed by 0 bases and 5 bases, with 5 bases remaining between them. The DNA of the CDR3 is TGTGCCTGGAGTGTAATGCACGAGCAGTACTTC. Protein: CAWSVMHEQYF.

This rearrangement joins TRBV27 to TRBJ2-2; tentative D call: TRBD1 (5 bases). V was pared by 0 bases and J by 7 bases, with 9 bases between. This CDR3 has 14 residues. CDR1 is MNHEY and CDR2 is SMNVEV in the germline V gene (reference sequence). CDR3 protein: CASSLSRRGGELFF. The CDR3 coding sequence is TGTGCCAGCAGTTTATCTCGAAGGGGCGGGGAGCTGTTTTTT.

The V call is TRBV6-6, the J call TRBJ1-2; D might be TRBD1 (6 bases). CDR3 length: 15 amino acids. Between the trimmed V and J ends, which lost 4 bases and 4 bases, there was a span of 16 bases. Germline V lookup: CDR1 MNHNY, CDR2 SVGAGI (reference sequence). CDR3 protein: CASSSTTGNPYGYTF. In nucleotides, the CDR3 is TGTGCCAGCAGTTCTACGACAGGCAACCCCTATGGCTACACCTTC.

The chain links TRBV7-2 to TRBJ1-1, with D tentatively TRBD1 (6 bases). This CDR3 region has 14 residues. The germline gives CDR1 SGHTA, CDR2 FQGNSA. The V end was cut by 5 bases, the J end by 0 bases, with 10 bases between. CDR3 nucleotide sequence: TGTGCCAGCAGCCGTAGACAGGTGAACACTGAAGCTTTCTTT. It translates to CASSRRQVNTEAFF.

V usage is TRBV3-1 (or the pseudogene TRBV3-2) and J usage is TRBJ1-1; 8 bases are a match to TRBD1. J lost 8 bases, V lost 4 bases, and 9 bases had no gene match. CDR1 LGHDT and CDR2 YNNKEL come from the germline V gene (reference sequence). The CDR3 sequence is 14 residues long. CDR3 in amino acids: CASSPGTGFLEAFF. The CDR3 coding sequence is TGTGCCAGCAGCCCCGGGACAGGCTTTCTCGAAGCTTTCTTT.

The genes are TRBV6-4 and TRBJ2-7, with a possible D match to TRBD2 (5 bases). The CDR3 is 16 residues long. Looked up from germline, CDR1 is MRHNA and CDR2 is SNTAGT. V lost 6 bases and J lost 3, with 21 bases in between. The CDR3 DNA sequence: TGTGCCAGCAGCGGACTGGTGAGCGCGGCCTGCTACGAGCAGTACTTC. Translation: CASSGLVSAACYEQYF.

The V and J genes are TRBV5-5 and TRBJ1-5; D is unresolved. The V and J ends lost 2 bases and 4 bases respectively, with 7 bases between them. CDR3 length: 13 residues. From germline, CDR1 is SGHKS and CDR2 YYEKEE (reference sequence). The CDR3 DNA reads TGTGCCAGCAGCTTCCATTGGAATCAGCCCCAGCATTTT. It specifies CASSFHWNQPQHF.